The rows below give T cell receptor beta chains drawn from one sample of a study of CD8 T cells in Susac syndrome. TCRdb used MiXCR to reprocess the immunoSEQ multiplex PCR reads, holding one entry per CDR3 protein. The sample consists of 130,000 or so distinct CDR3 sequences, 65% to 90% of them appearing once. Sequenced sample: CD8+ T cells from PBMCs. The receptors originated from a human donor with multiple sclerosis. Each CDR3 is given with its conserved first and last residue. A D gene is named only where the DNA matches it firmly. Clone sizes are given selectively: once, few, many, or a class where the clone is expanded.

d_call	j_call	v_call	clone_size	cdr3_nt	cdr3_aa
NA	TRBJ2-1	TRBV6-5	NA	TGTGCCAGCAGTTACTCGAAGGGGTCCAATGAGCAGTTCTTC	CASSYSKGSNEQFF
TRBD1	TRBJ2-5	TRBV13	once	TGTGCCAGCAGTTTAGAAGGGACAGACCAAGAGACCCAGTACTTC	CASSLEGTDQETQYF
TRBD1	TRBJ2-3	TRBV27	once	TGTGCCAGCAGTCACCAACCGGGACAGAGGTGGACAGATACGCAGTATTTT	CASSHQPGQRWTDTQYF
TRBD1	TRBJ2-5	TRBV15	NA	TGTGCCACCAGCAGGGGACAGGGGGCTGGAGAGACCCAGTACTTC	CATSRGQGAGETQYF
TRBD1	TRBJ1-4	TRBV6-1	NA	TGTGCCAGCAGAACCTGGACAGGGGCACCAACTAATGAAAAACTGTTTTTT	CASRTWTGAPTNEKLFF
NA	TRBJ1-1	TRBV19	NA	TGTGCCAGTAGTATGAACCAGGTGAACACTGAAGCTTTCTTT	CASSMNQVNTEAFF
NA	TRBJ1-5	TRBV7-6	NA	TGTGCCAGCAGCCCCCGGACGGGATTTCTGCCCCAGCATTTT	CASSPRTGFLPQHF
NA	TRBJ2-7	TRBV28	NA	TGTGCCAGCAGTCAAAACAGGTATGGGGCCCACGAGCAGTACTTC	CASSQNRYGAHEQYF
NA	TRBJ1-2	TRBV3-1	NA	TGTGCCAGCAGCCAGTGGGGGGGGCACGTATGTGACTATGGCTACACCTTC	CASSQWGGHVCDYGYTF
NA	TRBJ2-3	TRBV13	NA	TGTGCCAGCAGCTTCCCAGGAGGCACAGATACGCAGTATTTT	CASSFPGGTDTQYF
NA	TRBJ1-1	TRBV27	NA	TGTGCCAGCAGTTTTAGGGGTCTAAACACTGAAGCTTTCTTT	CASSFRGLNTEAFF
TRBD1	TRBJ1-5	TRBV27	NA	TGTGCCAGCAGCCAAAGACAGGGTGATCAGCCCCAGCATTTT	CASSQRQGDQPQHF
NA	TRBJ2-4	TRBV7-8	NA	TGTGCCAGCAGCTCGAAGAAGGGGACACTGAGGCCTCTCAAAAACATTCAGTACTTC	CASSSKKGTLRPLKNIQYF
TRBD2	TRBJ2-1	TRBV2	NA	TGTGCCAGCATAGGCGGGGGAGGCTACAATGAGCAGTTCTTC	CASIGGGGYNEQFF
NA	TRBJ1-2	TRBV6-5	NA	TGTGCCAGCTCTGAGGGGACGTGGGGGACCTATGGCTACACCTTC	CASSEGTWGTYGYTF
NA	TRBJ1-1	TRBV20-1	NA	TGCAGTGCTAGAGATCGGGGGCGATCGCCTGAAGCTTTCTTT	CSARDRGRSPEAFF
NA	TRBJ2-1	TRBV27	NA	TGTGCCAGCAGTTCTACTTTTGGTCAGAGCAATGAGCAGTTCTTC	CASSSTFGQSNEQFF
NA	TRBJ1-1	TRBV3-1	NA	TGTGCCAGCAGCACCGGGACTCTCATGCGGGACACTGAAGCTTTCTTT	CASSTGTLMRDTEAFF